One and the same sample provided the 21 T cell receptor beta chains below, sequenced in a study of Graves' ophthalmopathy and Graves' hyperthyroidism. The study amplified TCR beta CDR3 regions using RNA transcripts. The library came from an HTBI-primed first-round RT-PCR and a second-round multiplex PCR. TCRdb reprocessed the multiplex PCR reads via MiXCR and lists one record per CDR3 protein. The table has about 480,000 distinct CDR3 sequences, approximately 15% seen once; the top ten hold 8% to 10%. The sample was blood. These receptors were taken from a woman younger than 45 with Graves' ophthalmopathy.

The chain carries TRBV30 and TRBJ1-1; tentative D call: TRBD1 (5 bases). V was shortened by 5 bases and J by 5 bases, with 15 bases between the two germline ends. CDR1 is GTSNPN and CDR2 is SVGIG in the germline V gene (reference sequence). The CDR3 is 13 residues long. CDR3 DNA: TGTGCCTGGGGGGGGACCCCGTGGACTGAAGCTTTCTTT. This sequence encodes CAWGGTPWTEAFF.

This clonotype has a count of ten or more. The chain joins TRBV6-1 to TRBJ1-2; perhaps TRBD1 as D (6 bases). Germline-derived CDR1 and CDR2 are MNHNS and SASEGT. Trimming removed 8 bases at V and 2 bases at J, with 18 bases between. CDR3 size: 15 residues. CDR3 loop: CASLSRGTDNYGYTF. The CDR3 bases are TGTGCCAGCCTCTCTAGGGGGACGGACAACTATGGCTACACCTTC.

This clonotype came up a few times. This chain joins TRBV4-1 and TRBJ2-7; D gene uncertain. Germline loops: CDR1 MGHRA, CDR2 YSYEKL. This CDR3 has 15 residues. The V end lost 0 bases, the J end lost 1 base, and 10 bases lay between the germline ends. The CDR3 protein is CASSQERAPSYEQYF. The DNA for the CDR3 is TGCGCCAGCAGCCAAGAAAGGGCGCCTTCCTACGAGCAGTACTTC.

This clonotype has ten or more counts. J is TRBJ2-7 and V is TRBV29-1; 8 nucleotides line up with TRBD2. This CDR3 is built from 15 residues. The V segment lost 0 bases and the J segment 0 bases; nucleotides outside the gene matches: 4. CDR1 SQVTM and CDR2 ANQGSEA come from the germline V gene. CDR3: CSVEERLAGSYEQYF. CDR3 DNA: TGCAGCGTTGAAGAACGGCTAGCGGGCTCCTACGAGCAGTACTTC.

This clonotype occurred many times. The CDR3 here is CASGLDPGTGSLGTEAFF. In DNA, the CDR3 is TGTGCTAGTGGTTTGGACCCGGGAACGGGCAGCTTGGGAACTGAAGCTTTCTTT. The chain employs TRBV12-5 and TRBJ1-1, with D uncertain. Germline CDR1 LGHNT, CDR2 FRNRAP. The length of the CDR3 is 18 residues. Trimming stripped 1 base from V and 5 bases from J, with 23 bases between.

This clonotype was picked up many times. The V call is TRBV20-1, the J call TRBJ1-5; unclear D gene. Trimming took off 3 bases at V and 2 bases at J, with 8 bases between the two ends. The CDR3 runs 13 residues. Germline V lookup: CDR1 DFQATT, CDR2 SNEGSKA (reference sequence). In nucleotides, the CDR3 is TGCAGTGCTAGTGGTATTGGCAATCAGCCCCAGCATTTT. Encoded protein: CSASGIGNQPQHF.

The chain employs TRBV7-2 and TRBJ2-2; the D call may be TRBD1 or TRBD2 (5 bases each). The length of the CDR3 is 13 residues. The germline CDR1 and CDR2 sequences are SGHTA and FQGNSA. V shed 4 bases and J shed 4 bases, with 7 bases lying between them. The CDR3, as DNA: TGTGCCAGCAGCTGGGGGACCACCGGGGAGCTGTTTTTT. This gives the protein CASSWGTTGELFF.

This clonotype was detected many times. The CDR3 DNA follows: TGTGCCAGCAGTGAATCGTACAGGGACGTTGGTGGCTACACCTTC. It yields the protein CASSESYRDVGGYTF. The chain links TRBV25-1 to TRBJ1-2; TRBD1 is a possible D gene (6 bases). Germline CDR1 and CDR2: MGHDK and SYGVNS. The CDR3 covers 15 residues. The V end lost 1 base, the J end lost 7 bases, and 16 bases lay between the germline ends.

There are many counts of this clonotype. The chain is built from TRBV12-3 or TRBV12-4 and TRBJ2-7; D unresolved. Trimming removed 6 bases from V and 5 bases from J, with 11 bases in between. The CDR3 has 12 residues. CDR3 bases: TGTGCCAGCAGACTTTTCGGCCACGAGCAGTACTTC. This gives the protein CASRLFGHEQYF.

There are many counts of this clonotype. The chain joins TRBV6-5 to TRBJ1-1, with D possibly matching TRBD1 (6 bases). Per germline, CDR1 MNHEY and CDR2 SVGAGI. CDR3 length: 14 residues. With 3 bases removed from V and 9 bases from J, the gap between germline ends came to 17 bases. The CDR3 protein is CASSYPQSRGKAFF. CDR3 DNA sequence: TGTGCCAGCAGTTATCCCCAAAGCAGGGGTAAAGCTTTCTTT.

Ten or more counts support this clonotype. This chain joins TRBV9 and TRBJ1-2; D gene unclear. Germline-derived CDR1 and CDR2 are SGDLS and YYNGEE. CDR3 size: 15 residues. V was cut by 0 bases and J by 6 bases, with 15 bases left in between. The CDR3 region is CASSVGGRVGDGYTF. The CDR3 DNA is TGTGCCAGCAGCGTAGGAGGTAGGGTCGGCGATGGCTACACCTTC. Using reference TRBV9 and TRBJ1-2 for the parts outside the CDR3, the full variable domain is DSGVTQTPKHLITATGQRVTLRCSPRSGDLSVYWYQQSLDQGLQFLIQYYNGEERAKGNILERFSAQQFPDLHSELNLSSLELGDSALYFCASSVGGRVGDGYTFGSGTRLTVV.

This clonotype was seen more than once but under ten times. The V call is TRBV11-2, the J call TRBJ2-2; TRBD2 matches 9 bases. Trimming at V came to 0 bases and at J to 7 bases, leaving 6 bases not matched to a gene. This CDR3 region has 16 residues. Per the germline V gene, CDR1 is SGHAT and CDR2 is FQNNGV. DNA for the CDR3: TGTGCCAGCAGCTTAGAAGGCGGGGGGGCCATCGGGGAGCTGTTTTTT. Amino acids: CASSLEGGGAIGELFF.

This clonotype was detected only a few times. The chain links TRBV9 to TRBJ2-7; TRBD1 is a possible D gene (5 bases). The V gene's germline CDR1 is SGDLS and CDR2 YYNGEE. The V end lost 2 bases, the J end lost 3 bases, and 15 bases lay between the germline ends. This CDR3 has 15 residues. For the CDR3, the DNA is TGTGCCAGCAGCGTCGGTGACAGTGGCGGCTACGAGCAGTACTTC. Residues: CASSVGDSGGYEQYF.

The V call is TRBV6-5, the J call TRBJ1-2; 11 bases are a match to TRBD1. V was pared by 1 base and J by 8 bases, with 9 bases of the junction left unmatched. CDR3 length: 16 amino acids. Germline V gives CDR1 MNHEY, CDR2 SVGAGI. The DNA for the CDR3 is TGTGCCAGCAGTTACTACTTCCCGGGACAGGGGGGGGGCTACACCTTC. Its translation: CASSYYFPGQGGGYTF.

At least ten counts were recorded for this clonotype. The junction shows a germline mismatch at one end, possibly a read error. V is TRBV5-1 and J is TRBJ2-4; possibly TRBD1 for D (5 bases). The germline gives CDR1 SGHRS, CDR2 YFSETQ. The CDR3 has 13 amino acids. The CDR3 nucleotides read TGCGCCGGCCCGACAGTAGCCAAAAACATTAAGTACTTC. Protein: CAGPTVAKNIKYF.

This clonotype occurred many times. Just one base apart from a much larger clone, this may be a read error. This CDR3 fails to terminate in the conserved phenylalanine or tryptophan, so it likely reflects a read error. This chain uses TRBV28 with TRBJ1-2; D not certain. The CDR3 loop spans 11 amino acids. V was shortened by 11 bases and J by 2 bases, with 9 bases between the two germline ends. Looked up from germline, CDR1 is MDHEN and CDR2 is SYDVKM. CDR3 in DNA: TGTGCCTACCGGGAAAACTATGGCTACACCCTC. Amino acid sequence: CAYRENYGYTL.

This clonotype occurred many times. CDR3 nucleotide sequence: TGTGCCAGCAGTTTCGCAGGACAGTATAATTCACCCCTCCACTTT. Encoded protein: CASSFAGQYNSPLHF. V usage is TRBV28 and J usage is TRBJ1-6; maybe TRBD1 (6 bases). Between the trimmed V and J ends, which lost 3 bases and 4 bases, there was a span of 10 bases. The germline gives CDR1 MDHEN, CDR2 SYDVKM. This CDR3 region has 15 residues.

This clonotype was seen ten or more times. The chain uses TRBV15 and TRBJ1-2, with D possibly being TRBD1 (5 bases). This CDR3 spans 16 amino acids. CDR1 LNHNV and CDR2 YYDKDF come from the germline V gene (reference sequence). Between the trimmed V and J ends, which lost 0 bases and 4 bases, there was a span of 15 bases. DNA for the CDR3: TGTGCCACCAGCAGAGATCGCAGGGTAGGGCCCTATGGCTACACCTTC. This sequence encodes CATSRDRRVGPYGYTF.

This rearrangement joins TRBV28 to TRBJ2-7; 13 bases match TRBD2. With 3 bases clipped from V and 4 bases from J, the junction kept 6 bases outside the gene matches. CDR3 length: 16 amino acids. Germline CDR1 and CDR2: MDHEN and SYDVKM. CDR3 loop: CASSFWGTSGIYEQYF. The CDR3 DNA reads TGTGCCAGCAGTTTCTGGGGGACTAGCGGGATATACGAGCAGTACTTC.

This clonotype was observed many times. The chain couples TRBV6-1 to TRBJ2-7, with D perhaps matching TRBD1 (6 bases). The CDR3 runs to 16 residues. The V gene's germline CDR1 is MNHNS and CDR2 SASEGT. V was pared by 7 bases and J by 4 bases, with 23 bases between. The CDR3, as DNA: TGTGCCAGCACCCCAGGACAGTACAGTACCAGATACGAGCAGTACTTC. Encoded protein: CASTPGQYSTRYEQYF.

This clonotype was detected many times. This sequence joins TRBV6-1 and TRBJ1-1; D ambiguous. The CDR3 runs to 16 residues. Germline CDR1 and CDR2: MNHNS and SASEGT. Trimming took off 3 bases at V and 0 bases at J, with 14 bases between the two ends. The CDR3 loop is CASSDTVPPLNTEAFF. In nucleotides, the CDR3 is TGTGCCAGCAGTGATACCGTTCCCCCCTTGAACACTGAAGCTTTCTTT.